The 3 T cell receptor beta chains below were found in one sample sequenced in a study of shared clonotypes between healthy human individuals. Method: immunoSEQ multiplex PCR; TCRdb's copy keeps in-frame clones and lacks some. This sample has 1.6 million or so clones; 98% to 99% occur once, and the top ten carry approximately 0.38%. The specimen sequenced was naive CD4+ T cells sorted from blood. Regarding subset: CD45RA+ positively selected. These TCRs come from a man aged 25-45 years in good health.

The chain has TRBV30 and TRBJ2-7; D is perhaps TRBD2 (5 bases). Germline-derived CDR1 and CDR2 are GTSNPN and SVGIG (reference sequence). The CDR3 loop spans 16 amino acids. The V gene lost 2 bases and the J gene lost 3 bases, with 20 bases spanning the gap. The CDR3 loop reads CAWSRRTTRAFYEQYF. DNA for the CDR3: TGTGCCTGGAGTCGGAGGACGACACGGGCCTTCTACGAGCAGTACTTC. Supplemented by reference TRBV30 and TRBJ2-7, the full variable domain reads SQTIHQWPATLVQPVGSPLSLECTVEGTSNPNLYWYRQAAGRGLQLLFYSVGIGQISSEVPQNLSASRPQDRQFILSSKKLLLSDSGFYLCAWSRRTTRAFYEQYFGPGTRLTVT.

This chain connects TRBV2 to TRBJ2-7; a possible D gene is TRBD1 (6 bases). Germline V gene sequence: CDR1 SNHLY, CDR2 FYNNEI. The CDR3 has 13 amino acids. The V end was cut by 8 bases, the J end by 6 bases, with 17 bases between. In nucleotides, the CDR3 is TGTGCCAGCGAGGGTTGGGGGCGAGGCGAGCAGTACTTC. It yields the protein CASEGWGRGEQYF.

The rearrangement uses TRBV10-2 and TRBJ1-3; a weak D match, TRBD1 (6 bases). V lost 6 bases and J lost 0, with 12 bases in between. CDR1 is WSHSY, CDR2 SAAADI, per germline. This CDR3 has 15 amino acids. CDR3 bases: TGCGCCAGCAGCCTGACAGGTTCCTCTGGAAACACCATATATTTT. This encodes CASSLTGSSGNTIYF.